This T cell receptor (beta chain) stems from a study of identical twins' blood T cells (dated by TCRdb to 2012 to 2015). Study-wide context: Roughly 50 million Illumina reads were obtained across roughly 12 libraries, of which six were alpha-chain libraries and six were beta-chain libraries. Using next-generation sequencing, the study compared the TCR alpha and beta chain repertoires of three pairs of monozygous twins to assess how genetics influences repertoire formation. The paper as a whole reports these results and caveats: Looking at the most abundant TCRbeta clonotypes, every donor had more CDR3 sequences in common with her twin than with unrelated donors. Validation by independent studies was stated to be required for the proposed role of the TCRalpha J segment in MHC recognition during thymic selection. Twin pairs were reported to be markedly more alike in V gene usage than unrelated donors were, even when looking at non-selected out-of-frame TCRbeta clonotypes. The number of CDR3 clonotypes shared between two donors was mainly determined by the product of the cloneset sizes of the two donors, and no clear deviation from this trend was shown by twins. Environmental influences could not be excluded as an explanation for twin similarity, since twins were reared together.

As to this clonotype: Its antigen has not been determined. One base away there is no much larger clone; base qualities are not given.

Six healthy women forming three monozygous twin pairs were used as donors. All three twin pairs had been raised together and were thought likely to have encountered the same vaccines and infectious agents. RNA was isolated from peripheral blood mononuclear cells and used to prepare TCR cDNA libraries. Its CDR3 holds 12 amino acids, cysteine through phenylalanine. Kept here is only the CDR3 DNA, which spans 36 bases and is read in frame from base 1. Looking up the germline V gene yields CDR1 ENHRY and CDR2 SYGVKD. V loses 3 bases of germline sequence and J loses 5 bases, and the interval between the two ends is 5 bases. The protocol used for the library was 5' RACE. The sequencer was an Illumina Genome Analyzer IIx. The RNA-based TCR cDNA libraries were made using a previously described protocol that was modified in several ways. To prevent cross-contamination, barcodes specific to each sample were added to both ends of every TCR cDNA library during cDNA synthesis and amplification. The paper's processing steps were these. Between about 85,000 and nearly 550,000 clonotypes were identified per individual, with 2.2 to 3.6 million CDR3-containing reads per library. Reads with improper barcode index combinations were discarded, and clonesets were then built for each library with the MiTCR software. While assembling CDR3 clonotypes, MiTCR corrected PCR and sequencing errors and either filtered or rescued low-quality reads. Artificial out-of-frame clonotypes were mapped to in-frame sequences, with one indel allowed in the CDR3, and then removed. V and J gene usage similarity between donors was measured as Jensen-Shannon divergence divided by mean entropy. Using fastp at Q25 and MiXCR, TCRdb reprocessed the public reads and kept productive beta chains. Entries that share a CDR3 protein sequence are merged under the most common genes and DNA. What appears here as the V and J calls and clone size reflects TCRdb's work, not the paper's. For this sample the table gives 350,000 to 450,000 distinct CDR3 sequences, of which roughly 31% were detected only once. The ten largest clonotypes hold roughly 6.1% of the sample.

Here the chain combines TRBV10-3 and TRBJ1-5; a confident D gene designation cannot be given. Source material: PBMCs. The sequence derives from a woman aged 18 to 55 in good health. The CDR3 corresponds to CAISDLDQPQHF. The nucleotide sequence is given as TGTGCCATCAGTGATTTGGATCAGCCCCAGCATTTT.